This T cell receptor (beta chain) was recovered during a study of cytomegalovirus exposure and HLA in healthy donors. Broader study findings: More than 15,000 TCR beta sequences were associated with HLA alleles at 0.05 false discovery rate in a later analysis.

Unrecorded immune exposure was likely among donors, who were nominally healthy when sampled. In germline, CDR1 is KGHSH, CDR2 LQKENI. The CDR3 runs 15 residues. Trimming at V came to 3 bases and at J to 4 bases, leaving 1 base not matched to a gene. With regard to this clone: Antigen specificity is unknown.

PCR involved 60 Vbeta and 13 Jbeta primers. Profiled with immunoSEQ multiplex PCR; TCRdb holds only in-frame clones, not every one. Here the sample spans some 190,000 clones, roughly 77% being singletons. This receptor was identified in a woman aged 30 to 39 in good health and CMV-seronegative. The sequencing sample was made of PBMCs. The chain is built from TRBV18 and TRBJ2-1, with TRBD2 matching over 12 bases. In nucleotides, the CDR3 is TGTGCCAGCTCACCCCTAGCGGGGGGGTACAATGAGCAGTTCTTC. Translation gives CASSPLAGGYNEQFF.